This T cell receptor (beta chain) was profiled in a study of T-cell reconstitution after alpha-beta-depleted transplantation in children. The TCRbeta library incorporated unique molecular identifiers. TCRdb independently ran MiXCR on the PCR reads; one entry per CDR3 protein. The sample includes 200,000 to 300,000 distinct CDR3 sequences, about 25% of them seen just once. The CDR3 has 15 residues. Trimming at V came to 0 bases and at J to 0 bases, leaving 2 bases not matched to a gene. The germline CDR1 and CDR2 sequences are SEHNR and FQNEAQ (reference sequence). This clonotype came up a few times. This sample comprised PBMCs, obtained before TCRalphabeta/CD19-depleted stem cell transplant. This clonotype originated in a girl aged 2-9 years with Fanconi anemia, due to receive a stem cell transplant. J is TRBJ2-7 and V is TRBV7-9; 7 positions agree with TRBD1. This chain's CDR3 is CASSLARTGSYEQYF. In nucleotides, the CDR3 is TGTGCCAGCAGCTTAGCAAGGACAGGCTCCTACGAGCAGTACTTC. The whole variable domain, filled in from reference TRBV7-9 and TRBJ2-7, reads DTGVSQNPRHKITKRGQNVTFRCDPISEHNRLYWYRQTLGQGPEFLTYFQNEAQLEKSRLLSDRFSAERPKGSFSTLEIQRTEQGDSAMYLCASSLARTGSYEQYFGPGTRLTVT.